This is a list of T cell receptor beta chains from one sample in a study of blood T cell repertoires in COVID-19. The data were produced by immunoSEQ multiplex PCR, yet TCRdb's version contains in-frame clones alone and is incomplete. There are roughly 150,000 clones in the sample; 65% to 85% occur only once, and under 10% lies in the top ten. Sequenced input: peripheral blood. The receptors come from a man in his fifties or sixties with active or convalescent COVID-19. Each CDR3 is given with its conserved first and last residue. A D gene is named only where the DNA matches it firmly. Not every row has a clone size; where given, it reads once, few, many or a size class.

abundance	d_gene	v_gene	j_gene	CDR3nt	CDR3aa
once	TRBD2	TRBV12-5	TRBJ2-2	TGTGCTAGTGGTTCCCTAGTAGCGGGGCCGAACACCGGGGAGCTGTTTTTT	CASGSLVAGPNTGELFF
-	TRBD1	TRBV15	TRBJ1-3	TGTGCCACCAGCAGAGGACTGACAGGGGGCACTGGAAACACCATATATTTT	CATSRGLTGGTGNTIYF
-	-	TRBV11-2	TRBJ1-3	TGTGCCAGCAGCTTAGAGAGGGCTGGAAACACCATATATTTT	CASSLERAGNTIYF
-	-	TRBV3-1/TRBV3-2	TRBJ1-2	TGTGCCAGCAGCCAAGATGCCGCAGCCGGGACTTACACCTTC	CASSQDAAAGTYTF
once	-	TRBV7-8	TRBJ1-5	TGTGCCAGCAGCTTACAGGGGACCAATCAGCCCCAGCATTTT	CASSLQGTNQPQHF
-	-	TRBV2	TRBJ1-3	TGTGCCAGCAGTGGGACATTTACTACTGGAAACACCATATATTTT	CASSGTFTTGNTIYF
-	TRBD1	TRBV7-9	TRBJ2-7	TGTGCCAGCAGCCGCTGGGGGGACAGGGGAATCTACGAGCAGTACTTC	CASSRWGDRGIYEQYF
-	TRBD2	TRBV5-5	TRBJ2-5	TGTGCCAGCAGCCCAACTAGCGGGAGACGAGAGACCCAGTACTTC	CASSPTSGRRETQYF
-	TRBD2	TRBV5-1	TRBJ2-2	TGCGCCAGCAAAGGGCTAGCGGGAGACACCGGGGAGCTGTTTTTT	CASKGLAGDTGELFF
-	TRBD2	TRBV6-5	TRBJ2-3	TGTGCCAGCAGTTCTCGGACTAGCGGGAGGTTAGATACGCAGTATTTT	CASSSRTSGRLDTQYF
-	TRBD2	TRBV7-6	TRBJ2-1	TGTGCCAGCAGTTTAAAACCGGGACTAGCGGACTACAATGAGCAGTTCTTC	CASSLKPGLADYNEQFF
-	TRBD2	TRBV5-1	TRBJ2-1	TGCGCCAGCAGCGGCGGGACTAGCGGGAGGGAGTCCTACAATGAGCAGTTCTTC	CASSGGTSGRESYNEQFF
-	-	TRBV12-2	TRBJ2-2	TGTGCAAGTCGCTTAGAATTTTCTACGGAGGAGGCGAACACCGGGGAGCTGTTTTTT	CASRLEFSTEEANTGELFF
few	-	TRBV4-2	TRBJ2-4	TGTGCCAGCAGCCCACTAGCCAAAAACATTCAGTACTTC	CASSPLAKNIQYF
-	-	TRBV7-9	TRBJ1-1	TGTGCCAGCAGCTTAGTCAGGGTGGCTGAAGCTTTCTTT	CASSLVRVAEAFF
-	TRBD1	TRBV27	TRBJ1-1	TGTGCCAGCAGTTTAGGGCAGGGGGCTCTAGGGGCTGAAGCTTTCTTT	CASSLGQGALGAEAFF
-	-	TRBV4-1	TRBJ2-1	TGCGCCAGCAGCCAAGATCAGCGTCAACATTACAATGAGCAGTTCTTC	CASSQDQRQHYNEQFF
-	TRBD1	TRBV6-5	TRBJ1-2	TGTGCCAGCAGGCCTACAGGGGAATCTAACTATGGCTACACCTTC	CASRPTGESNYGYTF